Listed below are T cell receptor beta chains from one sample, sequenced in a study of monozygotic twins with inflammatory bowel disease. TCRdb reprocessed the 5' RACE reads, with one entry per CDR3 protein and no DNA. The sample data list over 200,000 distinct CDR3 sequences. The specimen sequenced was blood. The origin of the receptors is a human donor with ulcerative colitis or Crohn's disease, or a healthy co-twin of an affected twin (not recorded which). The CDR3 runs from the conserved cysteine through the conserved F or W.

TRBV5-1	TRBJ2-3	CASSHSRTGASNTQYF
TRBV7-2	TRBJ2-1	CASIPGGGRASEQFF
TRBV3-1	TRBJ2-2	CASSQVLRGGTGELFF
TRBV6-6	TRBJ1-1	CASSDSSNTEAFF
TRBV7-9	TRBJ2-1	CASSFTSGTSRNNEQFF
TRBV30	TRBJ1-2	CAGWTGEWESGYTF
TRBV28	TRBJ1-1	CASTPGILGELNTEAFF
TRBV20-1	TRBJ2-5	CSAREPEREETQYF
TRBV4-1	TRBJ2-2	CASSQGPTSSWDTGELFF
TRBV7-2	TRBJ1-2	CASSLVETGGYTF
TRBV7-6	TRBJ2-4	CASSITSGSNIQYF
TRBV4-1	TRBJ2-7	CASSPTGTTSYEQYF
TRBV4-3	TRBJ2-6	CASSQSLSGANVLTF
TRBV7-9	TRBJ2-3	CASSPGLAEYTDTQYF
TRBV12-3/TRBV12-4	TRBJ1-5	CASSFRTGNQPQHF
TRBV6-1	TRBJ2-3	CASSTLSGSGTDTQYF
TRBV29-1	TRBJ2-7	CSVEAGSYEQYF
TRBV6-1	TRBJ2-6	CASSGQATALSGANVLTF
TRBV5-1	TRBJ1-5	CASAQGDNQPQHF
TRBV20-1	TRBJ2-7	CSAKGGGTASYEQYF
TRBV9	TRBJ2-1	CASSITSGDGNEQFF
TRBV20-1	TRBJ1-5	CSAAGQAPSNQPQHF
TRBV10-3	TRBJ2-2	CAISPGQGAFIGELFF
TRBV5-1	TRBJ2-7	CASSWGPPSGGTYEQYF
TRBV3-1	TRBJ2-1	CASSQDRKRTVRTRNEQFF
TRBV2	TRBJ2-2	CASSESLSTGELFF
TRBV6-2/TRBV6-3	TRBJ2-5	CASSPIRQGFGETQYF
TRBV27	TRBJ1-5	CASSLRPEQPQHF
TRBV12-3/TRBV12-4	TRBJ1-2	CASSLGSPYYGYTF
TRBV5-5	TRBJ1-4	CASSRDRGHEKLFF
TRBV24-1	TRBJ2-7	CATSDSGQEPYEQYF
TRBV7-9	TRBJ2-4	CASSSQGLAKNIQYF
TRBV11-1	TRBJ2-1	CASSLGGAHNEQFF
TRBV6-5	TRBJ1-1	CASSYTTAGSTEAFF
TRBV5-4	TRBJ1-1	CASSFEGGKDTEAFF
TRBV7-9	TRBJ1-2	CASSRGGTTRNYGYTF
TRBV7-6	TRBJ1-5	CASSLQENQPQHF
TRBV6-5	TRBJ1-1	CASSYTGKAEAFF
TRBV5-6	TRBJ2-1	CASSLEGIVAYNEQFF
TRBV5-1	TRBJ1-3	CASSLVPGVGNTIYF
TRBV5-5	TRBJ2-7	CAGSPPAGTAYEQYF